Listed here is a single T cell receptor beta chain. Each patient relapsed following autologous stem cell transplantation, and prior brentuximab vedotin exposure differed. The entry originates in a study of PD-1 blockade in classical Hodgkin lymphoma. Study at large: Nivolumab was given intravenously to patients at 3 mg/kg every 2 weeks.

The data were produced by immunoSEQ multiplex PCR, yet TCRdb's version contains in-frame clones alone and is incomplete. The sample consists of 40,000 to 45,000 clones, 78% of them appearing once. The CDR3 covers 13 residues. Trimming at V came to 8 bases and at J to 7 bases, leaving 6 bases not matched to a gene. Germline-derived CDR1 and CDR2 are MNHNS and SASEGT. The clonotype was recovered from a human donor with classical Hodgkin lymphoma. The genes are TRBV6-1 and TRBJ1-4; TRBD1 agrees at 8 bases. Sample: peripheral blood mononuclear cells (PBMCs), taken at baseline. The CDR3 DNA follows: TGTGCCAGCGGGGGCAGGGGGCGTGAAAAACTGTTTTTT. Its protein is CASGGRGREKLFF.